Each of the 20 T cell receptor beta chains below was sequenced from the same sample in a study of human T cells and chemical hapten exposure. TCRdb fed the RACE reads into MiXCR, producing one record per CDR3 protein. The sample has over 55,000 distinct CDR3 sequences, around 12% seen once. Time point defined: patch test 3, about 24 weeks after DPC sensitization. The treatment is: therapeutic diphenylcyclopropenone sensitization with weekly scalp DPC. This sample comprised whole blood, obtained in connection with sensitization to the hapten diphenylcyclopropenone (DPC). The receptors stem from a young man with alopecia areata. Some clones in this sample may be carry-over from other donors' samples.

This clonotype was seen only a few times. The chain carries TRBV6-2 or TRBV6-3 and TRBJ2-3, with D possibly TRBD1 on 6 matching bases. The CDR3 runs to 14 residues. Germline values: CDR1 MNHEY, CDR2 SVGEGT. The ends were cut back, 7 bases at V and 4 bases at J, with 15 bases in the middle. The CDR3 DNA reads TGTGCCAGCACTAGGACAGTCGAAGCAGATACGCAGTATTTT. It is translated as CASTRTVEADTQYF.

There are a few counts of this clonotype. One junction end does not reproduce the germline sequence, and a read error may be involved. CDR3: CASSPWTGSEAFF. The CDR3 DNA is TGTGCTAGCAGCCCATGGACAGGGTCTGAAGCTTTCTTT. V gene TRBV7-7 combines with J gene TRBJ1-1, with 8 bases that match TRBD1. CDR1 and CDR2 from the germline V gene are SSHAT and FNYEAQ (reference sequence). The CDR3 loop spans 13 amino acids. The whole variable domain, remainder taken from reference TRBV7-7 and TRBJ1-1, is GAGVSQSPRYKVTKRGQDVTLRCDPISSHATLYWYQQALGQGPEFLTYFNYEAQPDKSGLPSDRFSAERPEGSISTLTIQRTEQRDSAMYRCASSPWTGSEAFFGQGTRLTVV.

This clonotype was seen a handful of times. The gene calls are TRBV29-1 and TRBJ2-1; TRBD2 matches at 9 bases. The trim removed 3 bases at V and 8 bases at J, leaving 8 bases unmatched. CDR1 and CDR2 from the germline V gene are SQVTM and ANQGSEA. The CDR3 spans 14 residues. CDR3 coding DNA: TGCAGCGTTGATCTCACTAGCGGGCGGGATGAGCAGTTCTTC. Protein: CSVDLTSGRDEQFF.

Many counts were recorded for this clonotype. The rearrangement joins TRBV2 to TRBJ2-5, with D possibly TRBD2 on 5 matching bases. Germline assignment: CDR1 SNHLY and CDR2 FYNNEI. The CDR3 is made up of 14 amino acids. V lost 9 bases, J lost 6 bases, and 20 bases lay in between. CDR3 protein: CASEEQRVTKTQYF. As DNA, the CDR3 is TGTGCCAGTGAGGAACAGAGGGTTACGAAGACCCAGTACTTC.

This clonotype came up a few times. The chain carries TRBV5-1 and TRBJ1-1; 11 bases are a match to TRBD1. Germline trimming cut 4 bases from V and 4 bases from J; bases unmatched to any gene: 9. Germline assignment: CDR1 SGHRS and CDR2 YFSETQ. This CDR3 has 16 residues. For the CDR3, the DNA is TGCGCCAGCAGCGCCCCCGGGACAGGGGGATCCACTGAAGCTTTCTTT. The encoded protein is CASSAPGTGGSTEAFF.

V gene TRBV6-5 combines with J gene TRBJ1-3; TRBD1 might be the D (6 bases). Germline CDR1 reads MNHEY; CDR2 reads SVGAGI. The CDR3 has 14 residues. Trimming took off 5 bases at V and 0 bases at J, with 8 bases between the two ends. The CDR3 DNA reads TGTGCCAGCAGTCAACAGGGCTCTGGAAACACCATATATTTT. This sequence encodes CASSQQGSGNTIYF.

This clonotype has a count of ten or more. V gene TRBV6-2 or TRBV6-3 combines with J gene TRBJ1-3; unclear D gene. Trimming removed 8 bases from V and 0 bases from J, with 11 bases in between. The CDR3 is 14 residues long. The V gene's germline CDR1 is MNHEY and CDR2 SVGEGT. The CDR3: CASAKDSSGNTIYF. DNA of the CDR3: TGTGCCAGCGCAAAGGACTCCTCTGGAAACACCATATATTTT.

This clonotype was detected a few times. The V and J genes are TRBV7-2 and TRBJ1-1, with a weak D call TRBD1 (5 bases). The CDR3 sequence is 16 residues long. Germline assignment: CDR1 SGHTA and CDR2 FQGNSA. The V gene lost 4 bases and the J gene lost 0 bases, with 15 bases spanning the gap. The CDR3, as DNA: TGTGCCAGCAGCTACCCGCGGGGGGGACTGAACACTGAAGCTTTCTTT. Its translation: CASSYPRGGLNTEAFF. Combining the CDR3 with reference TRBV7-2 and TRBJ1-1 gives the whole variable domain GAGVSQSPSNKVTEKGKDVELRCDPISGHTALYWYRQSLGQGLEFLIYFQGNSAPDKSGLPSDRFSAERTGGSVSTLTIQRTQQEDSAVYLCASSYPRGGLNTEAFFGQGTRLTVV.

Details on this clonotype: A much larger clone lies one base from this, so it may be a read error. The chain joins TRBV10-3 to TRBJ1-5, with a tentative D call TRBD1 (5 bases). The CDR3 extends over 14 amino acids. Germline values: CDR1 ENHRY, CDR2 SYGVKD. CDR3 protein: CATIKGLDNQSQHF. The CDR3 region has the DNA TGTGCCACCATCAAGGGGCTGGACAATCAGTCCCAGCATTTT.

This sequence joins TRBV9 and TRBJ1-1; unclear D gene. V was shortened by 4 bases and J by 1 base, with 8 bases between the two germline ends. The germline CDR1 and CDR2 sequences are SGDLS and YYNGEE. CDR3 length equals 13 residues. CDR3 in DNA: TGTGCCAGCAGCCATGACGGGAACACTGAAGCTTTCTTT. Protein: CASSHDGNTEAFF.

There are a few counts of this clonotype. The genes are TRBV12-5 and TRBJ1-2; D is perhaps TRBD1 (6 bases). V shed 3 bases and J shed 3 bases, with 11 bases lying between them. CDR3 length: 14 amino acids. Germline CDR1 reads LGHNT; CDR2 reads FRNRAP. The CDR3 coding sequence is TGTGCTAGTGGTTTTGGCGGGACATACTATGGCTACACCTTC. This sequence encodes CASGFGGTYYGYTF.

This clonotype was found many times. The V gene is TRBV6-5, the J gene TRBJ1-1; perhaps TRBD1 as D (5 bases). V gave up 2 bases and J gave up 0 bases, with 7 bases separating them. Germline V gene data show CDR1 as MNHEY and CDR2 as SVGAGI. This CDR3 has 14 amino acids. The DNA of the CDR3 is TGTGCCAGCAGTTACGGGGCTTTGAACACTGAAGCTTTCTTT. This codes for CASSYGALNTEAFF.

For the CDR3, the DNA is TGTGCCAGCAGCGTAGCAGACGGTGATAACTATGGCTACACCTTC. This translates into CASSVADGDNYGYTF. This rearrangement joins TRBV9 to TRBJ1-2, with unresolved D. The V end was cut by 0 bases, the J end by 1 base, with 10 bases between. The length of the CDR3 is 15 residues. The germline gives CDR1 SGDLS, CDR2 YYNGEE. Full variable domain (rest looked up from reference TRBV9 and TRBJ1-2): DSGVTQTPKHLITATGQRVTLRCSPRSGDLSVYWYQQSLDQGLQFLIQYYNGEERAKGNILERFSAQQFPDLHSELNLSSLELGDSALYFCASSVADGDNYGYTFGSGTRLTVV.

The rearrangement joins TRBV9 to TRBJ1-6; D not resolved. V was pared by 1 base and J by 5 bases, with 1 base between. The CDR3 loop spans 12 amino acids. Germline CDR1 is SGDLS and CDR2 is YYNGEE. CDR3 sequence: CASSVNNSPLHF. The CDR3 DNA reads TGTGCCAGCAGCGTAAATAATTCACCCCTCCACTTT. Using reference TRBV9 and TRBJ1-6 for the parts outside the CDR3, the full variable domain is DSGVTQTPKHLITATGQRVTLRCSPRSGDLSVYWYQQSLDQGLQFLIQYYNGEERAKGNILERFSAQQFPDLHSELNLSSLELGDSALYFCASSVNNSPLHFGNGTRLTVT.

This clonotype was counted at least ten times. This chain links TRBV4-1 with TRBJ2-2; the D is unclear. This CDR3 is built from 12 residues. V dropped 4 bases and J dropped 5 bases, with 5 bases sitting between them. Germline-derived CDR1 and CDR2 are MGHRA and YSYEKL. The chain's CDR3 is CASSRKTGELFF. DNA of the CDR3: TGCGCCAGCAGCCGAAAGACCGGGGAGCTGTTTTTT.

The V and J genes are TRBV6-5 and TRBJ1-1; D possibly corresponds to TRBD1 (5 bases). The germline V gene encodes CDR1 MNHEY and CDR2 SVGAGI. Trimming pared 5 bases from V and 0 bases from J, leaving 13 bases between. There are 15 residues in the CDR3. The CDR3 nucleotides are TGTGCCAGCAGTACGAAGGCAGGGATGAACACTGAAGCTTTCTTT. Protein: CASSTKAGMNTEAFF.

At least ten counts were recorded for this clonotype. The V call is TRBV2, the J call TRBJ1-1, with D perhaps matching TRBD1 (6 bases). Germline loops: CDR1 SNHLY, CDR2 FYNNEI. V lost 8 bases, J lost 2 bases, and 9 bases lay in between. This CDR3 comprises 12 residues. The CDR3 spells CASSQGNTEAFF. In DNA form, the CDR3 reads TGTGCCAGCTCACAGGGTAACACTGAAGCTTTCTTT.

The chain uses TRBV18 and TRBJ2-3; D remains ambiguous. V lost 5 bases and J lost 9, with 12 bases in between. CDR1 and CDR2 (germline): KGHSH, LQKENI. The CDR3 is 12 residues long. Here the CDR3 reads CASSSPDDTQYF. The DNA for the CDR3 is TGTGCCAGCTCATCCCCGGACGACACGCAGTATTTT.

This clonotype was seen many times. The chain combines TRBV18 with TRBJ2-3; D is uncertain. This CDR3 region has 18 residues. V was trimmed by 3 bases and J by 3 bases, leaving 22 bases between them. The V gene's germline CDR1 is KGHSH and CDR2 LQKENI. The CDR3 DNA reads as TGTGCCAGCTCACCGCCGTTGCGGCAGAGTACACTAACAGATACGCAGTATTTT. Amino acid sequence: CASSPPLRQSTLTDTQYF.

The chain is built from TRBV6-5 and TRBJ1-2; D remains ambiguous. The germline CDR1 and CDR2 sequences are MNHEY and SVGAGI. V was shortened by 5 bases and J by 4 bases, with 11 bases between the two germline ends. The CDR3 length is 13 residues. CDR3 amino acids: CASSGPLIYGYTF. CDR3 DNA sequence: TGTGCCAGCAGTGGACCGCTCATCTATGGCTACACCTTC.